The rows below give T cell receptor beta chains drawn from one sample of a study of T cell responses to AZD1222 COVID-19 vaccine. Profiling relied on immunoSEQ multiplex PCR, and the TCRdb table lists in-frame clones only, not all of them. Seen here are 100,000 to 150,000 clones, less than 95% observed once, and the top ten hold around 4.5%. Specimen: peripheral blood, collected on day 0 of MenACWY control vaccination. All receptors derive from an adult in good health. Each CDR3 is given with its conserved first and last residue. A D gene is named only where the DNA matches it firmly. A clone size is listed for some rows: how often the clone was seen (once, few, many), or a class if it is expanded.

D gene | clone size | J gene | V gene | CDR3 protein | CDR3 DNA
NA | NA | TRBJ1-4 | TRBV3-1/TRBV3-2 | CASSPNYPLTLFF | TGTGCCAGCAGCCCGAATTACCCCCTGACCCTGTTTTTT
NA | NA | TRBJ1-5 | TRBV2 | CASSGEGNQPQHF | TGTGCCAGCAGTGGGGAGGGCAATCAGCCCCAGCATTTT
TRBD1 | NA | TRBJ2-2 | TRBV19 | CASRSGRLTGMNTGELFF | TGTGCCAGTAGAAGTGGCAGACTGACAGGGATGAACACCGGGGAGCTGTTTTTT
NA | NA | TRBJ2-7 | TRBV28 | CASRGDIYEQYF | TGTGCCAGCAGGGGAGACATCTACGAGCAGTACTTC
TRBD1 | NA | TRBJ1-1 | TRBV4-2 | CASSQRDRGNTEAFF | TGTGCCAGCAGCCAACGGGACAGAGGGAACACTGAAGCTTTCTTT
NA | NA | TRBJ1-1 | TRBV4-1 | CASSPRGERGRDMNTEAFF | TGCGCCAGCAGCCCACGTGGGGAAAGAGGGAGAGACATGAACACTGAAGCTTTCTTT
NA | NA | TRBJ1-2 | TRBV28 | CASTPPQGLYGYTF | TGTGCCAGCACCCCTCCCCAGGGCCTCTATGGCTACACCTTC
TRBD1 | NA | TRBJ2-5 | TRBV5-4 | CASSSVRDSQETQYF | TGTGCCAGCAGCTCCGTCCGGGACAGCCAAGAGACCCAGTACTTC
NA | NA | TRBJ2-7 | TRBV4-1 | CASSQDPQLVSEQYF | TGCGCCAGCAGCCAGGACCCGCAACTAGTTTCCGAGCAGTACTTC
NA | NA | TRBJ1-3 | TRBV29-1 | CSAGGVNSGNTIYF | TGCAGCGCTGGGGGGGTGAACTCTGGAAACACCATATATTTT
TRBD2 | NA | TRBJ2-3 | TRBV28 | CASSSAGGRPSTDTQYF | TGTGCCAGCAGTTCAGCGGGGGGTCGCCCTAGCACAGATACGCAGTATTTT
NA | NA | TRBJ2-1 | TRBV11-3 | CASSSGTYNEQFF | TGTGCCAGCAGCTCCGGGACGTACAATGAGCAGTTCTTC
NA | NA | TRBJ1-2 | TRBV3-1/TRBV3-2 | CASSQVPGPYGYTF | TGTGCCAGCAGCCAAGTCCCGGGGCCCTATGGCTACACCTTC
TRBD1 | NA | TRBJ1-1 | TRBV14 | CASSQVGTGVTEAFF | TGTGCCAGCAGCCAAGTTGGGACAGGGGTAACTGAAGCTTTCTTT
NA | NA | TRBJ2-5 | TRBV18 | CASSPTVGYQETQYF | TGTGCCAGCTCACCGACAGTGGGGTACCAAGAGACCCAGTACTTC
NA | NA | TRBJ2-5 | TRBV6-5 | CASSYLRGRAEETQYF | TGTGCCAGCAGTTATCTCAGGGGCCGAGCAGAAGAGACCCAGTACTTC
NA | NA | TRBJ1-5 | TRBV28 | CASSLFVGVDQPQHF | TGTGCCAGCAGTTTATTCGTTGGGGTGGATCAGCCCCAGCATTTT
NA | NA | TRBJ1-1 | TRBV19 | CASSHGTGTEAFF | TGTGCCAGTAGTCACGGGACTGGGACTGAAGCTTTCTTT
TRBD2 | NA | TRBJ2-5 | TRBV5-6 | CASSLDGGSRETQYF | TGTGCCAGCAGCTTGGACGGGGGGTCCAGAGAGACCCAGTACTTC
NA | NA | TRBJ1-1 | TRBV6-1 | CASSDRSEAFF | TGTGCCAGCAGTGACCGGTCTGAAGCTTTCTTT
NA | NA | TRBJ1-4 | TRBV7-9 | CASSSLATNEKLFF | TGTGCCAGCAGCTCCCTTGCAACTAATGAAAAACTGTTTTTT
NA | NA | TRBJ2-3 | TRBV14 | CASSQVPDTQYF | TGTGCCAGCAGCCAAGTGCCAGATACGCAGTATTTT
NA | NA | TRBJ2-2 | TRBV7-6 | CASSLALGLTGELFF | TGTGCCAGCAGCTTAGCGCTAGGGCTCACCGGGGAGCTGTTTTTT
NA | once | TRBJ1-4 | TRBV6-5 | CASSYSTGTVNEKLFF | TGTGCCAGCAGTTACTCCACCGGGACCGTCAATGAAAAACTGTTTTTT
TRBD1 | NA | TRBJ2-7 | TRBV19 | CASSIARGPYEQYF | TGTGCCAGTAGTATAGCCAGGGGGCCGTACGAGCAGTACTTC
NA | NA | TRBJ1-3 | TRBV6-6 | CASGLFSGNTIYF | TGTGCCAGCGGCCTTTTCTCTGGAAACACCATATATTTT
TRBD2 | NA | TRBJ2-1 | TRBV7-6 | CASSPRGGTYNEQFF | TGTGCCAGCAGCCCCCGGGGAGGGACCTACAATGAGCAGTTCTTC
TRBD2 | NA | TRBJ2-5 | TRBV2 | CASSGPSGGVRTQYF | TGTGCCAGCAGTGGTCCCAGCGGGGGGGTAAGGACCCAGTACTTC
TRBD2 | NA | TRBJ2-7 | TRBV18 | CASSMAVGLAIYEQYF | TGTGCCAGCTCAATGGCGGTGGGACTAGCGATCTACGAGCAGTACTTC
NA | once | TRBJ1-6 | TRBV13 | CASSLGRRLPDSPLHF | TGTGCCAGCAGCTTAGGCCGGCGACTCCCCGATTCACCCCTCCACTTT
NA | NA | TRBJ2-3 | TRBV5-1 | CASSPGTTDTQYF | TGCGCCAGCAGCCCAGGGACCACAGATACGCAGTATTTT
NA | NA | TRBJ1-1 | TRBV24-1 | CATSDTGTPEAFF | TGTGCCACCAGTGATACGGGGACCCCTGAAGCTTTCTTT
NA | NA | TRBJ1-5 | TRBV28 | CASSYPGHNQPQHF | TGTGCCAGCAGTTACCCGGGACATAATCAGCCCCAGCATTTT
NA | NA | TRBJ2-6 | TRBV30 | CAWSVLPAGANVLTF | TGTGCCTGGAGTGTATTGCCTGCTGGGGCCAACGTCCTGACTTTC
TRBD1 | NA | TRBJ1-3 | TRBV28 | CASSLFRQGAQGNTIYF | TGTGCCAGCAGTTTATTTCGACAGGGGGCGCAAGGAAACACCATATATTTT
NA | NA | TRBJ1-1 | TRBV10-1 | CASSGQRAAQGTEAFF | TGCGCCAGCAGTGGACAAAGGGCAGCTCAGGGGACTGAAGCTTTCTTT
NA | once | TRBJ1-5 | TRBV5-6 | CASSFGSYSNQPQHF | TGTGCCAGCAGCTTTGGGAGCTATAGCAATCAGCCCCAGCATTTT
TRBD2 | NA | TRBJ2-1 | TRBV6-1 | CASSQGTVLAGGPQFF | TGTGCCAGCAGTCAAGGGACAGTCTTAGCGGGAGGACCGCAGTTCTTC
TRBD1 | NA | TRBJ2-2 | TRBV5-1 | CASSPDRGVNGELFF | TGCGCCAGCAGCCCGGACAGGGGGGTTAACGGGGAGCTGTTTTTT
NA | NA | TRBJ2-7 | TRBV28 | CASSARTDPYEQYF | TGTGCCAGCAGTGCCAGGACGGATCCCTACGAGCAGTACTTC
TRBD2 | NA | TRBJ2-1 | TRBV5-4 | CASSYGLAGVTDNEQFF | TGTGCCAGCAGCTATGGCCTAGCGGGAGTAACGGACAATGAGCAGTTCTTC
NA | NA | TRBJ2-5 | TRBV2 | CASSLTGLPGETQYF | TGTGCCAGCAGCCTCACAGGTCTCCCGGGAGAGACCCAGTACTTC
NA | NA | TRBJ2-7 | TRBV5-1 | CASSLDRDTYF | TGCGCCAGCAGCTTGGATAGGGATACGTACTTC
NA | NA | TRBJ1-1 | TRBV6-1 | CASSEWGQNTEAFF | TGTGCCAGCAGTGAATGGGGACAGAACACTGAAGCTTTCTTT
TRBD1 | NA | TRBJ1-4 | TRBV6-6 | CASSRQGWDEKLFF | TGTGCCAGCAGCCGACAGGGGTGGGATGAAAAACTGTTTTTT